A single sample is the source of the 17 T cell receptor beta chains below, sequenced in a study of T-cell reconstitution after alpha-beta-depleted transplantation in children (TCRdb year 2016). The library was prepared using PCR. Sequencing used an Illumina HiSeq 2500. To normalize quantification of the TCRbeta repertoire, the TCR libraries were built with molecular barcoding that relied on unique molecular identifiers. The public reads were quality trimmed at Q25 with fastp and then assembled into clones with MiXCR by TCRdb, keeping productive beta chains. Merged by CDR3 protein, the rows form single entries marked with the most common genes and DNA. The sample table lists some 200,000 distinct CDR3 sequences, 9.7% of them with a count of one. The ten largest clones add up to 5% to 6% of the sample. Here the sequenced sample was PBMCs from the stem cell graft donor, taken from the stem cell graft. These receptors came from a human donor who donated a stem cell graft to a child with SCID.

This clonotype was observed at least ten times. The DNA for the CDR3 is TGTGCCAGCAGTTACTACCGGGGGGCCAAAAACATTCAGTACTTC. Encoded protein: CASSYYRGAKNIQYF. The gene calls are TRBV6-2 or TRBV6-3 and TRBJ2-4; D perhaps matches TRBD2 (6 bases). With 1 base removed from V and 1 base from J, the gap between germline ends came to 8 bases. Germline V CDR1 and CDR2: MNHEY, SVGEGT. The CDR3 is made up of 15 amino acids.

This clonotype was seen many times. J is TRBJ2-1 and V is TRBV5-5; 10 nucleotides align to TRBD2. Germline assignment: CDR1 SGHKS and CDR2 YYEKEE (reference sequence). V lost 4 bases to trimming and J lost 6 bases; unmatched junction nucleotides: 10. The CDR3 is 16 amino acids. CDR3 region: CASSPRRSGGVNEQFF. CDR3 in DNA: TGTGCCAGCAGCCCGAGGAGAAGCGGGGGGGTCAATGAGCAGTTCTTC. The full variable domain, rest sourced from reference TRBV5-5 and TRBJ2-1, is DAGVTQSPTHLIKTRGQQVTLRCSPISGHKSVSWYQQVLGQGPQFIFQYYEKEERGRGNFPDRFSARQFPNYSSELNVNALLLGDSALYLCASSPRRSGGVNEQFFGPGTRLTVL.

This clonotype was seen repeatedly, ten times or more. V gene TRBV20-1 combines with J gene TRBJ2-1; 13 bases match TRBD2. V trimming: 6 bases; J trimming: 0 bases; junction bases outside the gene matches: 11. CDR1 and CDR2 from the germline V gene are DFQATT and SNEGSKA (reference sequence). The CDR3 covers 18 residues. This CDR3 reads CSALSTSGGPSSYNEQFF. The CDR3 DNA follows: TGCAGTGCCCTATCGACTAGCGGGGGGCCGAGCTCCTACAATGAGCAGTTCTTC.

Many counts were recorded for this clonotype. The chain couples TRBV12-3 or TRBV12-4 to TRBJ2-2; maybe TRBD2 (6 bases). There are 14 residues in the CDR3. The V end lost 8 bases, the J end lost 5 bases, and 15 bases lay between the germline ends. Here the CDR3 DNA reads TGTGCCAGCGTCGGGACTCCAGCTACCGGGGAGCTGTTTTTT. Translating it yields CASVGTPATGELFF.

This clonotype came up many times. V usage is TRBV7-2 and J usage is TRBJ1-2, with TRBD1 identical over 7 bases. The CDR3 covers 14 residues. From germline, CDR1 is SGHTA and CDR2 FQGNSA. V shed 6 bases, J shed 7 bases, and the junction held 11 bases outside the gene matches. The CDR3 is CASRTLDRVGGYTF. The CDR3 DNA sequence: TGTGCCAGCAGGACACTAGACAGGGTCGGTGGCTACACCTTC.

This clonotype was seen ten or more times. The gene calls are TRBV20-1 and TRBJ2-5; 7 bases agree with TRBD1. Looked up from germline, CDR1 is DFQATT and CDR2 is SNEGSKA (reference sequence). Trimming removed 7 bases from V and 5 bases from J; junction bases left unmatched: 7. The length of the CDR3 is 12 residues. In DNA form, the CDR3 reads TGCAGTGTCCCGGACAGGATGGAGACCCAGTACTTC. The encoded protein is CSVPDRMETQYF.

This clonotype was observed at least ten times. This chain connects TRBV20-1 to TRBJ1-5; 9 nucleotides match TRBD1. The CDR3 spans 14 residues. Germline V lookup: CDR1 DFQATT, CDR2 SNEGSKA (reference sequence). Trimming at V came to 4 bases and at J to 6 bases, leaving 7 bases not matched to a gene. The CDR3 sequence: CSATSTGGSQPQHF. The CDR3 coding sequence is TGCAGTGCTACCTCCACAGGGGGCAGTCAGCCCCAGCATTTT.

This clonotype was picked up many times. V is TRBV13 and J is TRBJ2-1; D remains ambiguous. The germline CDR1 and CDR2 sequences are PRHDT and FYEKMQ (reference sequence). The CDR3 runs 12 residues. Trimming stripped 4 bases from V and 6 bases from J, with 7 bases between. The CDR3 DNA is TGTGCCAGCAGCTCAGTCCCCAATGAGCAGTTCTTC. This encodes CASSSVPNEQFF.

This clonotype has at least ten counts. CDR3: CASSLEGFFAGELFF. In DNA form, the CDR3 reads TGCGCCAGCAGCTTGGAGGGATTTTTCGCCGGGGAGCTGTTTTTT. The V gene is TRBV5-1, the J gene TRBJ2-2; D is ambiguous. CDR3 length equals 15 residues. Trimming removed 0 bases from V and 6 bases from J, with 12 bases in between. Germline V gene data show CDR1 as SGHRS and CDR2 as YFSETQ.

This clonotype was seen at least ten times. The CDR3 DNA sequence: TGCGCCAGCAGGAGCCAGGAGGGGTATGGCTACACCTTC. Its protein product is CASRSQEGYGYTF. V and J are TRBV5-1 and TRBJ1-2, with a tentative D call TRBD1 (5 bases). This CDR3 comprises 13 residues. In germline, CDR1 is SGHRS, CDR2 YFSETQ. The V end was cut by 5 bases, the J end by 5 bases, with 13 bases between.

This clonotype appeared many times. The V and J genes are TRBV4-3 and TRBJ1-1; D is perhaps TRBD1 (6 bases). The germline CDR1 and CDR2 sequences are LGHNA and YSLEER. Trimming removed 0 bases from V and 4 bases from J, with 12 bases in between. The CDR3 runs 15 residues. The CDR3 DNA reads TGCGCCAGCAGCCAAGATCTTGGGGGCCCCACTGAAGCTTTCTTT. Translated: CASSQDLGGPTEAFF.

This clonotype was counted many times. This chain uses TRBV5-6 with TRBJ2-7; 8 bases are a match to TRBD1. Germline trimming cut 0 bases from V and 2 bases from J; bases unmatched to any gene: 4. This CDR3 has 15 residues. Germline V lookup: CDR1 SGHDT, CDR2 YYEEEE. In nucleotides, the CDR3 is TGTGCCAGCAGCTTGGAAGGACAGGGAACCTACGAGCAGTACTTC. Encoded protein: CASSLEGQGTYEQYF.

CDR3 sequence: CSARGLQNTEAFF. The CDR3 nucleotides are TGCAGTGCTAGGGGACTCCAGAACACTGAAGCTTTCTTT. This rearrangement joins TRBV20-1 to TRBJ1-1; tentative D call: TRBD1 (5 bases). This CDR3 contains 13 residues. Looked up from germline, CDR1 is DFQATT and CDR2 is SNEGSKA (reference sequence). Trimming cost V 3 bases and J 1 base, with 9 bases left between them.

This clonotype occurred many times. The chain couples TRBV9 to TRBJ1-2; maybe TRBD1 (6 bases). This CDR3 has 14 amino acids. V lost 0 bases, J lost 4 bases, and 10 bases lay in between. Per germline, CDR1 SGDLS and CDR2 YYNGEE. This chain's CDR3 is CASSVEGGRYGYTF. In DNA, the CDR3 is TGTGCCAGCAGCGTAGAAGGGGGACGCTATGGCTACACCTTC. Drawing the rest from reference TRBV9 and TRBJ1-2, the complete variable domain is DSGVTQTPKHLITATGQRVTLRCSPRSGDLSVYWYQQSLDQGLQFLIQYYNGEERAKGNILERFSAQQFPDLHSELNLSSLELGDSALYFCASSVEGGRYGYTFGSGTRLTVV.

This clonotype was counted many times. The rearrangement joins TRBV5-1 to TRBJ1-1; 8 bases align to TRBD1. J was trimmed by 4 bases and V by 0 bases; bases with no gene match: 8. CDR1 is SGHRS, CDR2 YFSETQ, per germline. This CDR3 is 16 amino acids long. The CDR3 bases are TGCGCCAGCAGCTTGGAAACAGGGGGGGGTTCCACTGAAGCTTTCTTT. As protein: CASSLETGGGSTEAFF.

At least ten counts were recorded for this clonotype. At one of its ends the junction is not consistent with the germline gene, which may arise from a read error. V gene TRBV5-1 combines with J gene TRBJ2-3; D uncertain. The CDR3 contains 11 residues. Germline-derived CDR1 and CDR2 are SGHRS and YFSETQ. This CDR3 is CASSYTDTQYF. The DNA of the CDR3 is TGTGCCAGCAGCTACACAGATACGCAGTATTTT.

Ten or more counts support this clonotype. The chain recombines TRBV5-1 with TRBJ2-7; D may be TRBD2 (6 bases). The CDR3 consists of 16 residues. Per germline, CDR1 SGHRS and CDR2 YFSETQ. Trimming pared 0 bases from V and 2 bases from J, leaving 15 bases between. The CDR3 DNA sequence: TGCGCCAGCAGCTTGGGATATGGGACTGTACCCTACGAGCAGTACTTC. It specifies CASSLGYGTVPYEQYF.